What follows are 4 T cell receptor beta chains derived from one specimen sequenced in a study of T cell changes during pregnancy in multiple sclerosis. The table came from immunoSEQ multiplex PCR; TCRdb's copy has only in-frame clones and leaves some out. The sample includes around 110,000 clones, less than 95% of them seen just once. Sequenced material: peripheral blood, taken after pregnancy. All receptors derive from a female donor with multiple sclerosis, enrolled in a pregnancy study.

V gene TRBV6-1 combines with J gene TRBJ2-2, with 13 bases lining up with TRBD2. V lost 4 bases to trimming and J lost 9 bases; unmatched junction nucleotides: 5. This CDR3 is 15 amino acids long. Germline V gene lookup returns CDR1 MNHNS and CDR2 SASEGT. CDR3 sequence reads: CASSAGLAGAWELFF. The DNA of the CDR3 is TGTGCCAGCAGTGCCGGACTAGCGGGGGCTTGGGAGCTGTTTTTT.

V is TRBV5-4 and J is TRBJ2-3, with 9 bases matching TRBD1. V was clipped by 2 bases and J by 3 bases; unmatched bases: 7. CDR1 is SGHNT, CDR2 YYREEE, per germline (reference sequence). There are 16 residues in the CDR3. CDR3 region: CASSFKQGARTDTQYF. The CDR3 DNA is TGTGCCAGCAGCTTTAAACAGGGGGCAAGGACAGATACGCAGTATTTT. Full variable domain (outside the CDR3, taken from reference TRBV5-4 and TRBJ2-3): ETGVTQSPTHLIKTRGQQVTLRCSSQSGHNTVSWYQQALGQGPQFIFQYYREEENGRGNFPPRFSGLQFPNYSSELNVNALELDDSALYLCASSFKQGARTDTQYFGPGTRLTVL.

V gene TRBV5-1 combines with J gene TRBJ1-6; TRBD1 agrees at 7 bases. CDR1 is SGHRS and CDR2 is YFSETQ in the germline V gene. The CDR3 sequence is 14 residues long. V shed 1 base and J 5 bases; nucleotides not matched to a gene: 0. The CDR3 DNA sequence: TGCGCCAGCAGCTTGACAGGGGATAATTCACCCCTCCACTTT. Translating gives CASSLTGDNSPLHF.

This chain links TRBV30 with TRBJ1-1, with 9 bases aligning to TRBD1. Germline loops: CDR1 GTSNPN, CDR2 SVGIG (reference sequence). The CDR3 length is 14 residues. V trimming: 1 base; J trimming: 4 bases; junction bases outside the gene matches: 4. CDR3 sequence reads: CAWSGDRVVTEAFF. CDR3 coding DNA: TGTGCCTGGAGTGGGGACAGGGTAGTCACTGAAGCTTTCTTT.